Presented here are 19 T cell receptor beta chains from one specimen sequenced in a study of identical twins. TCRdb itself ran the 5' RACE reads through MiXCR, one entry per CDR3 protein. The sample has hundreds of thousands of distinct CDR3 sequences; around 6% are singletons. Input material: naive T cells sorted from blood. The receptors shown here come from a young man in good health.

This clonotype was detected a few times. The rearrangement links TRBV12-3 or TRBV12-4 to TRBJ2-1; the D gene is possibly TRBD2 (6 bases). This CDR3 spans 16 amino acids. Trimming took 3 bases from V and 7 from J, leaving 19 bases between them. CDR3 region: CASSFSSGVRKNEQFF. The CDR3 DNA is TGTGCCAGCAGTTTTTCCTCGGGAGTGCGAAAGAATGAGCAGTTCTTC.

This rearrangement joins TRBV7-9 to TRBJ1-2, with a weak D call TRBD1 (5 bases). Trimming stripped 4 bases from V and 7 bases from J, with 13 bases between. Germline assignment: CDR1 SEHNR and CDR2 FQNEAQ (reference sequence). There are 13 residues in the CDR3. The CDR3: CASSSTQEFGYTF. The CDR3 nucleotides are TGTGCCAGCAGCTCCACACAGGAATTTGGCTACACCTTC.

Many counts were recorded for this clonotype. The chain combines TRBV6-5 with TRBJ2-3, with TRBD2 matching over 7 bases. After removal of 2 bases from V and 3 bases from J, the junction contained 11 bases not matched to a gene. The germline V gene has CDR1 MNHEY and CDR2 SVGAGI. The CDR3 length is 17 residues. The DNA for the CDR3 is TGTGCCAGCAGTTACGTGAGGGAGGGCCTTGGTACAGATACGCAGTATTTT. Its protein is CASSYVREGLGTDTQYF.

The table lists this clonotype with many counts. The chain links TRBV12-3 or TRBV12-4 to TRBJ2-1; no definite D call. The CDR3 has 13 amino acids. V was pared by 2 bases and J by 9 bases, with 11 bases between. CDR3 in amino acids: CASSLLEGGEQFF. For the CDR3, the DNA is TGTGCCAGCAGTTTACTGGAAGGCGGTGAGCAGTTCTTC.

The rearrangement joins TRBV4-1 to TRBJ2-2, with D maybe TRBD2 (5 bases). V was shortened by 0 bases and J by 7 bases, with 12 bases between the two germline ends. The CDR3 spans 15 residues. CDR1 is MGHRA, CDR2 YSYEKL, per germline. In DNA form, the CDR3 reads TGCGCCAGCAGCCAAGATGAGGGATGGGACGGGGAGCTGTTTTTT. Translation gives CASSQDEGWDGELFF.

This clonotype was seen at least ten times. The chain is built from TRBV12-3 or TRBV12-4 and TRBJ1-4; D perhaps matches TRBD1 (5 bases). Between the trimmed V and J ends, which lost 3 bases and 5 bases, there was a span of 10 bases. There are 14 residues in the CDR3. The CDR3 DNA reads TGTGCCAGCAGTTTCGGGACGGGGAATGAAAAACTGTTTTTT. It specifies CASSFGTGNEKLFF.

This chain joins TRBV18 and TRBJ2-5; 9 positions match TRBD1. Germline CDR1 reads KGHSH; CDR2 reads LQKENI. V lost 4 bases and J lost 4; bases outside the gene matches: 7. The length of the CDR3 is 15 residues. CDR3 in DNA: TGTGCCAGCTCACTGCGACAGGGGGACATAGAGACCCAGTACTTC. It translates to CASSLRQGDIETQYF. Full variable domain (rest looked up from reference TRBV18 and TRBJ2-5): NAGVMQNPRHLVRRRGQEARLRCSPMKGHSHVYWYRQLPEEGLKFMVYLQKENIIDESGMPKERFSAEFPKEGPSILRIQQVVRGDSAAYFCASSLRQGDIETQYFGPGTRLLVL.

This clonotype was seen ten or more times. The J gene is TRBJ2-7, the V gene TRBV6-5, with D possibly being TRBD1 (5 bases). Trimming removed 3 bases from V and 1 base from J, with 7 bases in between. There are 13 residues in the CDR3. The germline CDR1 and CDR2 sequences are MNHEY and SVGAGI. This CDR3 reads CASSYTGSYEQYF. The CDR3 nucleotides read TGTGCCAGCAGTTATACAGGATCCTACGAGCAGTACTTC.

This clonotype was seen a handful of times. CDR3 bases: TGTGCCAGCAGCTTGGGGACAGGGAACATGAACACTGAAGCTTTCTTT. As protein: CASSLGTGNMNTEAFF. This chain connects TRBV7-6 to TRBJ1-1; 9 nucleotides line up with TRBD1. Germline values: CDR1 SGHVS, CDR2 FNYEAQ. The length of the CDR3 is 16 residues. The V segment lost 3 bases and the J segment 0 bases; nucleotides outside the gene matches: 5.

The genes are TRBV20-1 and TRBJ2-7; 7 bases agree with TRBD1. Germline V gives CDR1 DFQATT, CDR2 SNEGSKA (reference sequence). The trim removed 5 bases at V and 6 bases at J, leaving 16 bases unmatched. CDR3 length equals 15 residues. The CDR3 region is CSAPKTGIRGGEQYF. Written as DNA, the CDR3 is TGCAGTGCTCCGAAGACAGGGATAAGAGGAGGCGAGCAGTACTTC.

This clonotype came up many times. This chain uses TRBV20-1 with TRBJ2-3; perhaps D is TRBD1 or TRBD2 (5 bases each). V lost 2 bases, J lost 0 bases, and 9 bases lay in between. CDR3 length: 14 amino acids. Germline V gene data show CDR1 as DFQATT and CDR2 as SNEGSKA (reference sequence). CDR3: CSARQGASTDTQYF. CDR3 DNA sequence: TGCAGTGCTAGACAGGGAGCTAGCACAGATACGCAGTATTTT.

In its sample, this clonotype was seen a few times. In DNA, the CDR3 is TGTGCCAGCCGGTATGGACTAACGAACACCGGGGAGCTGTTTTTT. Amino acid sequence: CASRYGLTNTGELFF. V gene TRBV7-8 combines with J gene TRBJ2-2; the D gene is possibly TRBD2 (6 bases). This CDR3 has 15 amino acids. Germline-derived CDR1 and CDR2 are SGHVS and FQNEAQ. V lost 8 bases and J lost 0, with 13 bases in between.

This chain links TRBV29-1 with TRBJ2-7, with D possibly matching TRBD1 (7 bases). This CDR3 has 15 amino acids. Per the germline V gene, CDR1 is SQVTM and CDR2 is ANQGSEA. V dropped 7 bases and J dropped 1 base, with 20 bases sitting between them. The CDR3 coding sequence is TGCAGCGCCCGGCAGGGGGGCGGTGGGTCCTACGAGCAGTACTTC. The encoded protein is CSARQGGGGSYEQYF.

This clonotype showed up just a few times. This sequence joins TRBV7-2 and TRBJ2-7; possibly TRBD1 for D (6 bases). Germline V lookup: CDR1 SGHTA, CDR2 FQGNSA. This CDR3 has 13 amino acids. V was trimmed by 4 bases and J by 3 bases, leaving 10 bases between them. In DNA form, the CDR3 reads TGTGCCAGCAGCTCCCGGGACAACTACGAGCAGTACTTC. This gives the protein CASSSRDNYEQYF.

This clonotype was picked up a small number of times. The chain employs TRBV13 and TRBJ2-5, with D tentatively TRBD1 or TRBD2 (5 bases each). The CDR3 covers 13 residues. Trimming took off 3 bases at V and 4 bases at J, with 9 bases between the two ends. CDR1 and CDR2 (germline): PRHDT, FYEKMQ (reference sequence). CDR3 nucleotide sequence: TGTGCCAGCAGCTTCAGGGCGGGAGAGACCCAGTACTTC. This translates into CASSFRAGETQYF.

This clonotype was observed a handful of times. The chain carries TRBV5-1 and TRBJ2-5; 8 bases match TRBD1. CDR1 and CDR2 from the germline V gene are SGHRS and YFSETQ. This CDR3 is 15 amino acids long. V lost 3 bases to trimming and J lost 2 bases; unmatched junction nucleotides: 6. The CDR3 coding sequence is TGCGCCAGCAGCTCCACAGGGGGATCACAAGAGACCCAGTACTTC. Protein product: CASSSTGGSQETQYF.

Only a few counts were recorded for this clonotype. This rearrangement joins TRBV15 to TRBJ2-5, with TRBD1 matching over 7 bases. With V trimmed by 8 bases and J by 1 base, 7 bases remained unmatched. Per the germline V gene, CDR1 is LNHNV and CDR2 is YYDKDF (reference sequence). The CDR3 extends over 14 amino acids. The CDR3 DNA reads TGTGCCACCGGGACAGTGCAATTCCAAGAGACCCAGTACTTC. Translated, it gives CATGTVQFQETQYF.

This clonotype was seen many times. The genes are TRBV3-1 and TRBJ2-7; possibly TRBD2 for D (6 bases). Per the germline V gene, CDR1 is LGHDT and CDR2 is YNNKEL (reference sequence). This CDR3 comprises 14 residues. V lost 10 bases to trimming and J lost 0 bases, with 16 bases between them. The CDR3 loop reads CATGLGGISYEQYV. The CDR3 DNA follows: TGTGCCACCGGGTTAGGCGGGATCTCCTACGAGCAGTACGTC.

This clonotype was recorded many times. This chain connects TRBV12-3 or TRBV12-4 to TRBJ2-5, with 7 bases matching TRBD2. The junction had 6 bases not matched to a gene; V was cut back by 6 bases and J by 2 bases. The CDR3 has 14 amino acids. CDR3 residues: CASRLRGEQETQYF. CDR3 nucleotides: TGTGCCAGCAGGCTCCGGGGGGAGCAAGAGACCCAGTACTTC.